This T cell receptor (beta chain) was identified in a study of CD8 T cells in ankylosing spondylitis. A note on this clonotype: Its antigen is still unknown.

For TCR beta, libraries came from quantitative 5'-RACE with molecular barcodes. TCRdb ran MiXCR on the 5' RACE reads and lists one entry per CDR3 protein. The repertoire holds a few hundred thousand distinct CDR3 sequences, with under 20% as singletons. Findings of the study overall: There was reportedly significant enrichment of clones that were disease-linked in matched ankylosing spondylitis synovial fluid. In the blood and synovial fluid of reactive arthritis, some motif variants had been previously reported. Disease-linked clones bore a CD8+ phenotype, appearing relatively rarely in peripheral blood.

Trimming at V came to 3 bases and at J to 0 bases, leaving 11 bases not matched to a gene. From germline, CDR1 is SQVTM and CDR2 ANQGSEA. CDR3 length: 18 amino acids. The TCR was taken from a male donor with ankylosing spondylitis or in good health (not recorded which). The sequencing input was blood, either unsorted or a sorted T cell fraction (not recorded which). This chain connects TRBV29-1 to TRBJ2-1, with 10 bases fitting TRBD2. CDR3 coding DNA: TGCAGCGTTGATGGCGCTAGCGGGGGAGTTCTCTCCTACAATGAGCAGTTCTTC. Its translation: CSVDGASGGVLSYNEQFF.